This T cell receptor (beta chain) was retrieved from a study of shared clonotypes between healthy human individuals (dated by TCRdb to the early 2020s). For the wider study: The cohort comprised two women and a few men aged 18 to 49 years. To increase sequencing depth and limit assay-specific biases, TCR repertoire library preparation and sequencing were carried out by different laboratories using diverse techniques. To estimate repertoire size and how much clonotypes are shared between individuals, the study performed deep sequencing of blood TCR repertoires from about five healthy adults. For each donor, CD4 naive and CD4 memory were each run on three plates, CD8 naive on two plates, and CD8 memory on one plate. Leukapheresis yielded between about 0.94 and 9.5 billion PBMCs per donor. Overall study outcomes, separate from this receptor: Across a handful of donors, approximately 5% of naive CD4, approximately 3.6% of naive CD8, roughly 2.3% of memory CD4, and roughly 0.41% of memory CD8 clonotypes were shared. Pairwise subsampling indicated that sequencing depth was expected to affect the degree of clonotype sharing among donors. Sampling was limited to blood, and TCR repertoires in tissue likely differ from TCR repertoires in blood. Clonotypes shared by all four sorted-subset donors showed higher generation probabilities than non-shared clonotypes. Rarefaction of sorted-subset datasets indicated incomplete sequencing despite the large sequencing depth. Estimated clonotype richness was generally larger for naive than for memory subsets. Because the study included only a small number of donors, the genetic and exposure-history diversity represented was limited.

On this clone itself: Its antigen has not been determined. No per-base quality is available; no much larger clone lies one base away.

There are 11 amino acids in the CDR3, from cysteine to phenylalanine inclusive. Here the CDR3 DNA is all that survives: 33 bases in frame from base 1. CDR1 LNHDA and CDR2 SQIVND are derived from the germline V gene (reference sequence). At the junction V is shortened by 10 bases and J by 7 bases, with 14 bases in between. Using the deep immunoSEQ assay, multiplex PCR amplified TCR CDR3 regions from genomic DNA. Extracted genomic DNA from each cell subset was distributed evenly across all wells of several immunoSEQ 96-well plates, and each plate was treated as a replicate. For sorted subsets, each replicate PCR was loaded with 150 to 250 ng genomic DNA, equivalent to some 27,000 T cell genomes. The purified libraries were quantified using a Qubit 3.0 fluorometer, sized with a Bioanalyzer 2100, and then quantified again using the KAPA Library Quantification kit. Every immunoSEQ 96-well plate was sequenced on a separate single-read 150-cycle Illumina NextSeq 550 flow cell. Per the original workflow: The immunoSEQ output contained only junctional sequences without quality scores, so filtering could not match that applied to full-length reads. To assign V/J genes and CDR3, sequences were annotated using PyIR, a Python wrapper for IgBLAST v1.9, with IMGT germline references. Reads were removed for weak V/J assignments (E-value above 1e-6), missing CDR3, stop codons, out-of-frame junctions, or ambiguous translated residues. A V3J clonotype was defined by an identical inferred V gene, J gene, and CDR3 amino acid sequence. Percentage overlap between repertoires was calculated by dividing the number of shared unique clonotypes by the size of the smaller repertoire. Repertoire richness was assessed with RTK rarefaction, the Chao1 estimator, and Recon v2.1 estimates of unobserved clonotypes. Generation probabilities for all TCRbeta clonotypes obtained by the gDNA method from several donors were computed using OLGA. TCRdb holds this immuneACCESS table with in-frame rearrangements only. Some clones are missing; in checked studies, unresolved V genes explain under half, and the rest has no known cause. V, J and clone size derive from that table, while D and trimming were established from the DNA sequence. The sample table shows about 990,000 clones, and around 78% are seen once. Around 0.61% of the sample lies in the top ten.

Donors were healthy HIV-negative adults with no recently reported acute infections or vaccinations. Every donor was a Caucasian adult residing in Nashville, Tennessee, USA. CD4+ T cells were enriched through magnetic negative selection, after which naive cells were positively selected on CD45RA and the remaining negative fraction served as the memory subset. Blood was obtained by leukapheresis, after which PBMCs were separated by Ficoll-Histopaque density gradient centrifugation and cryopreserved in liquid nitrogen vapor phase. Purity and quantity of every magnetically sorted T cell population were checked by analytical flow cytometry. Genomic DNA was isolated from each sorted fraction and quantified by UV absorbance on a Nanodrop 2000c.

The receptor's source is a man aged 18 to 30 in good health. Some clones in this sample may be carry-over from other donors' samples. The material sequenced was memory CD4+ T cells from PBMCs. In light of the paper, this sample's cell subset or site label describes: CD45RA-negative fraction. The sequence joins TRBV19 to TRBJ2-7; the D gene identity is not certain. The CDR3 protein sequence reads: CATEQRFEQYF. The sequenced DNA is TGTGCCACCGAACAGCGCTTTGAGCAGTACTTC.